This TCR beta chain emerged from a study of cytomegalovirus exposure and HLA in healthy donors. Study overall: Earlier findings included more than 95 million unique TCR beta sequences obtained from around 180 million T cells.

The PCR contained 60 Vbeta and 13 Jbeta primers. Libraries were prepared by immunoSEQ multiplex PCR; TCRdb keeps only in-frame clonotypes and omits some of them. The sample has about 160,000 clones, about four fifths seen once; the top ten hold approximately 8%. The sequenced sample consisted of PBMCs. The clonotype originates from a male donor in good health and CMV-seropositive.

As DNA, the CDR3 is TGCGCCAGCAGTCCAGGGGGCGGCTATGGCTACACCTTC. It codes for CASSPGGGYGYTF. The chain has TRBV10-1 and TRBJ1-2; 8 bases agree with TRBD1. Trimming took 5 bases from V and 4 from J; bases not matched to a gene: 3. Germline V gene sequence: CDR1 WNHNN, CDR2 SYGVQD (reference sequence). This CDR3 is 13 amino acids long.